One and the same sample provided the 20 T cell receptor beta chains below, sequenced in a study of T cell responses to AZD1222 COVID-19 vaccine (dated by TCRdb to the early 2020s). This specimen's time point label, interpreted: baseline before first vaccination. Library prep was done by the immunoSEQ multiplex PCR assay. Not all clones reach the TCRdb copy of this immuneACCESS table, which keeps in-frame sequences only. Checked studies attribute under half of the gap to unresolved V genes and leave the rest unexplained. In this sample the table shows approximately 110,000 clones, roughly 82% of which occur a single time. Clones ranked in the top ten supply around 5.1% of the sample. Material: peripheral blood, obtained on day 0 of AZD1222 vaccination. The receptor source for this set is an adult in good health.

V and J are TRBV7-9 and TRBJ1-1, with 7 bases aligning to TRBD1. Per the germline V gene, CDR1 is SEHNR and CDR2 is FQNEAQ (reference sequence). The CDR3 runs to 12 residues. After removal of 4 bases from V and 4 bases from J, the junction contained 0 bases not matched to a gene. In DNA, the CDR3 is TGTGCCAGCAGCTACAGGGGCACTGAAGCTTTCTTT. This gives the protein CASSYRGTEAFF.

CDR3 sequence: CASSVTAAEETQYF. The DNA for the CDR3 is TGTGCCAGCAGCGTGACGGCCGCAGAAGAGACCCAGTACTTC. The chain recombines TRBV9 with TRBJ2-5, with D uncertain. Germline V lookup: CDR1 SGDLS, CDR2 YYNGEE. The CDR3 consists of 14 residues. Trimming took off 2 bases at V and 3 bases at J, with 11 bases between the two ends.

The chain links TRBV6-4 to TRBJ2-2, with unresolved D. Germline values: CDR1 MRHNA, CDR2 SNTAGT. V shed 3 bases and J shed 7 bases, with 9 bases lying between them. The CDR3 is 13 residues long. The CDR3 protein is CASSEAGHGELFF. CDR3 sequence (DNA): TGTGCCAGCAGTGAAGCTGGCCACGGGGAGCTGTTTTTT.

This rearrangement joins TRBV10-3 to TRBJ1-1; D is perhaps TRBD1 (5 bases). The germline CDR1 and CDR2 sequences are ENHRY and SYGVKD. V lost 8 bases and J lost 5, with 15 bases in between. The CDR3 is 13 amino acids. CDR3 bases: TGTGCCATCGTCTCATGGGGCGTTACTGAAGCTTTCTTT. Encoded protein: CAIVSWGVTEAFF.

The chain employs TRBV27 and TRBJ2-1, with 10 nucleotides matching TRBD2. The CDR3 contains 16 residues. CDR1 and CDR2 from the germline V gene are MNHEY and SMNVEV (reference sequence). V trimming: 3 bases; J trimming: 8 bases; junction bases outside the gene matches: 10. The DNA of the CDR3 is TGTGCCAGCAGTTTCTTCGGGAGCGGGGGGGCCGATGAGCAGTTCTTC. Its translation is CASSFFGSGGADEQFF.

The chain uses TRBV9 and TRBJ1-2; D is unclear. Trimming left V 1 base short and J 0 bases short, with 7 bases between. Per the germline V gene, CDR1 is SGDLS and CDR2 is YYNGEE. CDR3 length equals 14 residues. The CDR3 spells CASSVMGSNYGYTF. The DNA of the CDR3 is TGTGCCAGCAGCGTAATGGGGTCTAACTATGGCTACACCTTC.

The chain links TRBV19 to TRBJ2-1; D is perhaps TRBD1 (7 bases). Trimming removed 3 bases at V and 3 bases at J, with 12 bases between. This CDR3 has 15 amino acids. Germline CDR1 and CDR2: LNHDA and SQIVND (reference sequence). The chain's CDR3 is CASSMGQGGYNEQFF. The DNA of the CDR3 is TGTGCCAGTAGTATGGGCCAGGGGGGCTACAATGAGCAGTTCTTC.

The table lists this clone with a few counts. This chain uses TRBV27 with TRBJ1-5; no firm D call. This CDR3 comprises 11 residues. Germline V gives CDR1 MNHEY, CDR2 SMNVEV (reference sequence). The germline V and J ends were trimmed by 11 bases and 2 bases, with 7 bases remaining between them. The CDR3 here is CAAGGNQPQHF. For the CDR3, the DNA is TGTGCCGCCGGGGGCAATCAGCCCCAGCATTTT.

The DNA for the CDR3 is TGTGCCACCAGCAGGACTGATAATCAGCCCCAGCATTTT. Encoded protein: CATSRTDNQPQHF. The chain recombines TRBV15 with TRBJ1-5; D ambiguous. Trimming pared 3 bases from V and 4 bases from J, leaving 7 bases between. This CDR3 spans 13 amino acids. From germline, CDR1 is LNHNV and CDR2 YYDKDF (reference sequence).

This chain connects TRBV10-3 to TRBJ2-1; the match to TRBD1 covers 7 bases. CDR3 size: 14 residues. Germline V gene sequence: CDR1 ENHRY, CDR2 SYGVKD. V trimming: 4 bases; J trimming: 9 bases; junction bases outside the gene matches: 9. The CDR3 sequence: CAISVQQGNVEQFF. The CDR3 region has the DNA TGTGCCATCAGTGTACAACAGGGGAACGTTGAGCAGTTCTTC.

The chain carries TRBV30 and TRBJ2-1, with 7 bases lining up with TRBD2. There are 14 residues in the CDR3. After removal of 2 bases from V and 9 bases from J, the junction contained 10 bases not matched to a gene. Germline V gene data show CDR1 as GTSNPN and CDR2 as SVGIG (reference sequence). CDR3 nucleotides: TGTGCCTGGAGTAGATCACTAGCGTTCGGTGAGCAGTTCTTC. Amino acid sequence: CAWSRSLAFGEQFF.

This clone appeared a few times. The chain recombines TRBV15 with TRBJ2-3; D is possibly TRBD2 (7 bases). The V end lost 3 bases, the J end lost 4 bases, and 14 bases lay between the germline ends. From germline, CDR1 is LNHNV and CDR2 YYDKDF (reference sequence). CDR3 size: 15 residues. CDR3 in amino acids: CATSSQRGGSDTQYF. The CDR3 nucleotides read TGTGCCACCAGCAGTCAGAGGGGGGGTTCAGATACGCAGTATTTT.

Worth noting for this clone: The same CDR3 also results from other DNA sequences found in this sample. This chain links TRBV7-2 with TRBJ2-3; the D is unclear. The CDR3 is 14 amino acids. CDR1 is SGHTA, CDR2 FQGNSA, per germline. Trimming took off 1 base at V and 1 base at J, with 6 bases between the two ends. The CDR3 bases are TGTGCCAGCAGCTTAGTCGGGCGCACAGATACGCAGTATTTT. Translated, it gives CASSLVGRTDTQYF.

The J gene is TRBJ1-4, the V gene TRBV29-1, with D possibly TRBD1 on 6 matching bases. Trimming cost V 4 bases and J 7 bases, with 13 bases left between them. The CDR3 is 13 amino acids. CDR1 is SQVTM, CDR2 ANQGSEA, per germline. In DNA, the CDR3 is TGCAGCGTTGGAGGGGGGTTAGGTGAAAAACTGTTTTTT. Its protein product is CSVGGGLGEKLFF.

The V and J genes are TRBV19 and TRBJ1-2; 10 bases align to TRBD1. CDR1 is LNHDA, CDR2 SQIVND, per germline (reference sequence). Trimming took 7 bases from V and 7 from J; bases not matched to a gene: 15. This CDR3 is 16 amino acids long. DNA of the CDR3: TGTGCCAGTACCGTCGCCGGGACAGGGGATGCGAGTGGCTACACCTTC. It is translated as CASTVAGTGDASGYTF.

The chain joins TRBV2 to TRBJ1-2, with D unresolved. This CDR3 spans 13 amino acids. Trimming shortened V by 9 bases and J by 8 bases, and 19 bases separated the two germline ends. Germline V lookup: CDR1 SNHLY, CDR2 FYNNEI. CDR3 in amino acids: CASLHSRLGGYTF. The CDR3 bases are TGTGCCAGTCTCCATAGCAGATTGGGAGGCTACACCTTC.

Remarks on this clone: The same CDR3 arises from other DNA sequences in this sample as well. V gene TRBV4-3 combines with J gene TRBJ1-1; TRBD1 is a possible D gene (6 bases). CDR3 length: 14 residues. The V gene's germline CDR1 is LGHNA and CDR2 YSLEER. The ends were cut back, 1 base at V and 2 bases at J, with 8 bases in the middle. The DNA of the CDR3 is TGCGCCAGCAGCCAAGTAGGGGGTAACACTGAAGCTTTCTTT. It codes for CASSQVGGNTEAFF.

This chain joins TRBV6-5 and TRBJ1-6; 8 bases fit TRBD1. Germline V gene lookup returns CDR1 MNHEY and CDR2 SVGAGI. Losses at the gene ends were 5 bases for V and 10 bases for J; bases not matched to a gene: 7. CDR3 length equals 14 residues. The CDR3 loop reads CASSTTDRVSPLHF. The CDR3 region has the DNA TGTGCCAGCAGTACAACGGACAGGGTGTCACCCCTCCACTTT.

The V and J genes are TRBV7-2 and TRBJ1-6, with D possibly being TRBD1 (5 bases). The V and J ends lost 5 bases and 9 bases respectively, with 20 bases between them. Germline assignment: CDR1 SGHTA and CDR2 FQGNSA. The CDR3 spans 16 residues. The CDR3 DNA reads as TGTGCCAGCAGCCCCATCCCACGCGGGGGTATTTCACCCCTCCACTTT. Translated: CASSPIPRGGISPLHF.

The rearrangement uses TRBV14 and TRBJ2-1; TRBD1 aligns across 9 bases. The CDR3 covers 17 residues. V was pared by 4 bases and J by 4 bases, with 11 bases of the junction left unmatched. Germline loops: CDR1 SGHDN, CDR2 FVKESK. CDR3 region: CASSLLPGQGAYNEQFF. CDR3 nucleotides: TGTGCCAGCAGCCTTCTACCGGGACAGGGCGCATACAATGAGCAGTTCTTC.